This is a list of T cell receptor beta chains from one sample in a study of cytomegalovirus exposure and HLA in healthy donors. Data came from immunoSEQ multiplex PCR; TCRdb stores just in-frame clones and leaves some out. The sample contains about 160,000 clones, roughly 80% of which appear only once. Material for sequencing was PBMCs. The origin of the receptors is a woman in her thirties in good health and CMV-seropositive. The CDR3 runs from the conserved cysteine through the conserved F or W. A D gene is named only where the DNA matches it firmly. Rows give clone size only sometimes, using once, few, many, or a class for an expanded clone.

TRBV19	-	TRBJ2-1	-	CASTWAGLSSYNEQFF	TGTGCCAGTACATGGGCAGGGCTGAGCTCCTACAATGAGCAGTTCTTC
TRBV19	few	TRBJ1-5	TRBD1	CASSIVGQGPNQPQHF	TGTGCCAGTAGTATAGTTGGACAGGGACCAAATCAGCCCCAGCATTTT
TRBV5-6	-	TRBJ2-1	-	CASTFFEGAYNEQFF	TGTGCCAGCACCTTCTTCGAGGGTGCCTACAATGAGCAGTTCTTC
TRBV28	-	TRBJ2-5	TRBD1	CASRGKGQAYLQETQYF	TGTGCCAGCAGGGGGAAGGGACAGGCGTACCTCCAAGAGACCCAGTACTTC
TRBV11-2	-	TRBJ1-2	-	CASSLGGVTYGYTF	TGTGCCAGCAGCCTCGGCGGGGTAACCTATGGCTACACCTTC
TRBV5-1	-	TRBJ1-1	-	CASSTGASTNTEAFF	TGCGCCAGCAGCACAGGCGCCTCGACGAACACTGAAGCTTTCTTT
TRBV7-2	-	TRBJ2-3	-	CASSQDSPTDTQYF	TGTGCCAGCAGCCAGGACAGTCCCACAGATACGCAGTATTTT
TRBV6-1	-	TRBJ2-3	TRBD2	CASRRGGRSTDTQYF	TGTGCCAGCAGGCGGGGAGGGAGGAGCACAGATACGCAGTATTTT
TRBV4-3	-	TRBJ2-1	TRBD2	CASSQAGGPYNEQFF	TGCGCCAGCAGCCAGGCGGGGGGCCCCTACAATGAGCAGTTCTTC
TRBV2	-	TRBJ2-1	TRBD2	CASSERTSGALNEQFF	TGTGCCAGCAGTGAAAGGACTAGCGGGGCCCTCAATGAGCAGTTCTTC
TRBV7-3	-	TRBJ1-6	-	CASSLLGQSNSPLHF	TGTGCCAGCAGCTTATTGGGACAATCTAATTCACCCCTCCACTTT
TRBV18	few	TRBJ1-2	TRBD1	CASSPPGTGNGYTF	TGTGCCAGCTCACCACCGGGGACAGGGAACGGCTACACCTTC
TRBV5-1	-	TRBJ1-5	-	CASSLSGSSGQPQHF	TGCGCCAGCAGCTTAAGCGGGTCCTCCGGTCAGCCCCAGCATTTT
TRBV7-3	-	TRBJ2-1	TRBD2	CASSKRGLAGGYNEQFF	TGTGCCAGCAGCAAAAGGGGCCTAGCGGGGGGTTACAATGAGCAGTTCTTC
TRBV13	once	TRBJ1-6	-	CASSLSSRRQTAIF	TGTGCCAGCAGCTTAAGTAGCAGGAGACAGACCGCAATCTTT